A single sample is the source of the 14 T cell receptor beta chains below, sequenced in a study of T cells after yellow fever vaccination. MiXCR, applied by TCRdb to the 5' RACE reads, yields one record per CDR3 protein. The sample includes some 420,000 distinct CDR3 sequences, around a sixth of them seen just once. Specimen: PBMCs, collected before the yellow fever booster vaccination. The receptors stem from a man in his late teens or twenties who received the YFV17D yellow fever vaccine.

This clonotype has just a few counts. V is TRBV6-1 and J is TRBJ1-5; D gene ambiguous. CDR1 is MNHNS, CDR2 SASEGT, per germline. This CDR3 is built from 14 residues. Trimming removed 7 bases from V and 7 bases from J, with 17 bases in between. CDR3 sequence: CASTLKGLAQPQHF. The CDR3 nucleotides are TGTGCCAGCACCTTAAAAGGACTGGCCCAGCCCCAGCATTTT.

The rearrangement uses TRBV6-5 and TRBJ1-3; D unresolved. Germline lookup yields CDR1 MNHEY and CDR2 SVGAGI. CDR3 length: 14 amino acids. V lost 0 bases to trimming and J lost 2 bases, with 5 bases between them. The CDR3 is CASSYSDPGNTIYF. CDR3 sequence (DNA): TGTGCCAGCAGTTACTCGGACCCTGGAAACACCATATATTTT.

The table lists this clonotype with a count of one. The CDR3 carries no conserved terminal phenylalanine or tryptophan, so it likely arises from a read error. The chain joins TRBV5-6 to TRBJ2-5; D possibly corresponds to TRBD2 (5 bases). The germline V gene has CDR1 SGHDT and CDR2 YYEEEE. The CDR3 has 12 residues. V shed 7 bases and J shed 1 base, with 8 bases lying between them. DNA of the CDR3: TGTGCCAGCGAGGGATCCCAAGAGACCCAGTACTAC. It is translated as CASEGSQETQYY.

This clonotype was detected a few times. This chain uses TRBV10-3 with TRBJ2-2, with 13 positions matching TRBD2. In germline, CDR1 is ENHRY, CDR2 SYGVKD. The CDR3 extends over 16 amino acids. The junction had 6 bases not matched to a gene; V was cut back by 11 bases and J by 0 bases. CDR3 amino acids: CAAQTSGGTNTGELFF. CDR3 in DNA: TGTGCCGCCCAGACTAGCGGGGGGACGAACACCGGGGAGCTGTTTTTT.

The rearrangement links TRBV24-1 to TRBJ2-1; D is undetermined. V lost 4 bases and J lost 0, with 9 bases in between. The CDR3 runs to 15 residues. Germline CDR1 is KGHDR and CDR2 is SFDVKD. The CDR3 nucleotides are TGTGCCACCAGTGAGGAACCGAGCTCCTACAATGAGCAGTTCTTC. Translated: CATSEEPSSYNEQFF.

The genes are TRBV4-2 and TRBJ2-1; 13 nucleotides align to TRBD2. The V gene end was trimmed by 4 bases and the J gene end by 6 bases; junction bases not matched to a gene: 9. The CDR3 runs to 17 residues. The germline CDR1 and CDR2 sequences are LGHNA and YNFKEQ. The CDR3 loop reads CASSRLGTSGDLNEQFF. DNA for the CDR3: TGTGCCAGCAGCCGACTCGGGACTAGCGGGGACCTCAATGAGCAGTTCTTC.

This chain joins TRBV20-1 and TRBJ1-5; the D gene is possibly TRBD1 (6 bases). Germline CDR1 reads DFQATT; CDR2 reads SNEGSKA (reference sequence). V shed 6 bases and J shed 6 bases, with 21 bases lying between them. This CDR3 spans 15 amino acids. The chain's CDR3 is CSATAVGGDSQPQHF. CDR3 DNA sequence: TGCAGTGCAACTGCTGTGGGGGGCGATAGTCAGCCCCAGCATTTT.

The V call is TRBV11-2, the J call TRBJ1-2; 7 bases are shared with TRBD1. The V gene's germline CDR1 is SGHAT and CDR2 FQNNGV. Trimming cost V 0 bases and J 5 bases; bases outside gene matches: 12. The length of the CDR3 is 17 residues. CDR3 sequence: CASSLDGTAILVYGYTF. The CDR3 DNA follows: TGTGCCAGCAGCTTAGATGGGACAGCCATATTAGTTTATGGCTACACCTTC.

The V gene is TRBV5-1, the J gene TRBJ2-5; D may correspond to TRBD1 or TRBD2 (5 bases each). V was clipped by 4 bases and J by 2 bases, with 15 bases between them. This CDR3 region has 15 residues. The V gene's germline CDR1 is SGHRS and CDR2 YFSETQ. CDR3 protein: CASSSIPGTQETQYF. The CDR3 DNA follows: TGCGCCAGCAGCAGTATCCCAGGGACGCAAGAGACCCAGTACTTC.

The gene calls are TRBV2 and TRBJ2-1; 8 nucleotides align to TRBD2. Trimming at V came to 6 bases and at J to 6 bases, leaving 10 bases not matched to a gene. The CDR3 is 15 amino acids. Looked up from germline, CDR1 is SNHLY and CDR2 is FYNNEI. The CDR3 sequence: CASSPSQRGSNEQFF. Written as DNA, the CDR3 is TGTGCCAGCAGCCCGAGTCAGCGGGGGAGCAATGAGCAGTTCTTC.

This clonotype was seen only a few times. V is TRBV20-1 and J is TRBJ2-7; 7 positions match TRBD2. V was clipped by 3 bases and J by 7 bases; unmatched bases: 12. This CDR3 has 14 residues. Germline V lookup: CDR1 DFQATT, CDR2 SNEGSKA (reference sequence). For the CDR3, the DNA is TGCAGTGCTAGGGTTTCTAGCGGTCTTGGGGAGCAGTACGTC. Its translation: CSARVSSGLGEQYV.

The chain combines TRBV29-1 with TRBJ2-3, with D tentatively TRBD1 (6 bases). CDR1 is SQVTM, CDR2 ANQGSEA, per germline. V lost 6 bases to trimming and J lost 2 bases, with 15 bases between them. CDR3 size: 14 residues. As DNA, the CDR3 is TGCAGCGTAATGGACAGAGCCAACACAGATACGCAGTATTTT. Amino acids: CSVMDRANTDTQYF.

This clonotype came up a few times. The CDR3 loop is CSAQDYGYTF. DNA of the CDR3: TGCAGTGCTCAGGACTATGGCTACACCTTC. This rearrangement joins TRBV20-1 to TRBJ1-2; D remains unclear. CDR3 length: 10 residues. V dropped 5 bases and J dropped 3 bases, with 4 bases sitting between them. Germline V gives CDR1 DFQATT, CDR2 SNEGSKA (reference sequence).

The chain employs TRBV4-3 and TRBJ2-2, with a weak D call TRBD1 (6 bases). V shed 2 bases and J shed 6 bases, with 10 bases lying between them. Germline V lookup: CDR1 LGHNA, CDR2 YSLEER. The CDR3 sequence is 14 residues long. The CDR3 DNA follows: TGCGCCAGCAGCCAACCAGGGGTCGCCGGGGAGCTGTTTTTT. Translation: CASSQPGVAGELFF.